The rows below give T cell receptor beta chains drawn from one sample of a study of T cell responses to AZD1222 COVID-19 vaccine. The repertoire was sequenced with immunoSEQ multiplex PCR; TCRdb's copy has only in-frame clones and lacks some. The sample consists of about 92,000 clones, roughly nine tenths of them appearing once. The sequencing used peripheral blood, collected on day 0 of AZD1222 vaccination. These receptors were collected from an adult in good health. The CDR3 runs from the conserved cysteine through the conserved F or W. D genes are given only for firm matches. Where a row states a size, it is once, few, many or the class of an expanded clone; other rows omit it.

J: TRBJ2-7
D: NA
V: TRBV6-4
size: once
CDR3: CASNLLARSSYEQYF
DNA: TGTGCCAGCAACTTACTAGCCCGGAGCTCCTACGAGCAGTACTTC

J: TRBJ1-4
D: NA
V: TRBV5-1
size: NA
CDR3: CASSPRSTNEKLFF
DNA: TGCGCCAGCAGCCCGCGGTCCACTAATGAAAAACTGTTTTTT

J: TRBJ1-5
D: NA
V: TRBV12-3/TRBV12-4
size: NA
CDR3: CASSLRSLQPQHF
DNA: TGTGCCAGCAGTTTAAGATCCCTTCAGCCCCAGCATTTT

J: TRBJ1-2
D: NA
V: TRBV2
size: NA
CDR3: CASSAAGNYGYTF
DNA: TGTGCCAGCAGTGCGGCAGGGAACTATGGCTACACCTTC

J: TRBJ1-1
D: NA
V: TRBV7-9
size: NA
CDR3: CASSLRWAQEAFF
DNA: TGTGCCAGCAGCTTACGGTGGGCCCAGGAAGCTTTCTTT

J: TRBJ2-1
D: TRBD2
V: TRBV10-2
size: NA
CDR3: CASSVLAAEYNEQFF
DNA: TGCGCCAGCAGTGTGCTAGCGGCGGAATACAATGAGCAGTTCTTC

J: TRBJ1-2
D: TRBD1
V: TRBV6-1
size: once
CDR3: CASSEISRAGGRYGYTF
DNA: TGTGCCAGCAGTGAAATCTCCCGGGCAGGGGGCCGCTATGGCTACACCTTC

J: TRBJ2-7
D: TRBD2
V: TRBV4-1
size: NA
CDR3: CASSPVGIAGAYEQYF
DNA: TGCGCCAGCAGCCCCGTCGGGATAGCGGGAGCCTACGAGCAGTACTTC

J: TRBJ2-3
D: TRBD2
V: TRBV30
size: NA
CDR3: CAWSGLAGGPRLVDTQYF
DNA: TGTGCCTGGAGCGGGCTAGCGGGAGGGCCTCGTTTAGTTGATACGCAGTATTTT

J: TRBJ1-3
D: TRBD1
V: TRBV2
size: once
CDR3: CASREGQLGNTIYF
DNA: TGTGCCAGCCGAGAGGGACAGCTTGGAAACACCATATATTTT

J: TRBJ2-3
D: NA
V: TRBV4-2
size: NA
CDR3: CASSQGGPRTDTQYF
DNA: TGTGCCAGCAGCCAAGGGGGGCCACGCACAGATACGCAGTATTTT

J: TRBJ2-3
D: NA
V: TRBV27
size: NA
CDR3: CASSFRRDTQYF
DNA: TGTGCCAGCAGTTTTAGACGGGATACGCAGTATTTT

J: TRBJ1-5
D: NA
V: TRBV5-1
size: NA
CDR3: CASSLTPAGNQPQHF
DNA: TGCGCCAGCAGCCTGACTCCGGCCGGCAATCAGCCCCAGCATTTT

J: TRBJ1-1
D: TRBD1
V: TRBV4-3
size: NA
CDR3: CASSPGTGYGAEAFF
DNA: TGCGCCAGCAGCCCGGGGACAGGGTATGGCGCTGAAGCTTTCTTT

J: TRBJ1-6
D: NA
V: TRBV19
size: NA
CDR3: CASSRDTTPLHF
DNA: TGTGCCAGTAGTAGGGACACAACACCCCTCCACTTT

J: TRBJ1-3
D: NA
V: TRBV28
size: NA
CDR3: CASSLTDYSGNTIYF
DNA: TGTGCCAGCAGTTTAACCGATTACTCTGGAAACACCATATATTTT

J: TRBJ2-1
D: NA
V: TRBV28
size: NA
CDR3: CASSFPPNNEQFF
DNA: TGTGCCAGCAGTTTCCCCCCAAACAATGAGCAGTTCTTC

J: TRBJ1-2
D: NA
V: TRBV4-2
size: NA
CDR3: CASSQGILTDFNGYTF
DNA: TGTGCCAGCAGCCAAGGCATCCTGACAGACTTCAATGGCTACACCTTC

J: TRBJ1-4
D: NA
V: TRBV11-2
size: NA
CDR3: CASSLMTRDEKLFF
DNA: TGTGCCAGCAGCTTAATGACAAGGGATGAAAAACTGTTTTTT

J: TRBJ1-2
D: NA
V: TRBV25-1
size: NA
CDR3: CASSTGQNYGYTF
DNA: TGTGCCAGCAGCACAGGACAGAACTATGGCTACACCTTC

J: TRBJ1-2
D: NA
V: TRBV24-1
size: NA
CDR3: CATSDSGRHYGYTF
DNA: TGTGCCACCAGTGACTCGGGACGCCACTATGGCTACACCTTC

J: TRBJ1-1
D: NA
V: TRBV7-9
size: NA
CDR3: CASSWDGTDEAFF
DNA: TGTGCCAGCAGCTGGGACGGGACGGATGAAGCTTTCTTT